The 30 T cell receptor beta chains below all came from one sample that was sequenced in a study of tissue T cells after allogeneic stem cell transplantation. Data came from immunoSEQ multiplex PCR; TCRdb stores just in-frame clones and leaves some out. The sample holds about 48,000 clones, nearly 75% seen once. The sample consisted of sorted cells pooled from one or two spleens. The receptors stem from a pool of C57BL/6 mice in good health.

As concerns this clone: Genes and germline come from the mouse. Read coverage stops 1 residue before the CDR3 terminus; the germline J gene supplies the remainder. Other DNA sequences within the sample encode an identical CDR3. This chain uses TRBV13-1 with TRBJ1-1; 8 positions agree with TRBD1. The CDR3 is 13 residues long. CDR1 NSHNY and CDR2 SYGAGN come from the germline V gene. V trimming: 5 bases; J trimming: 1 base; junction bases outside the gene matches: 1. The CDR3 sequence is CASSGQGNTEVFF. The sequenced CDR3 bases are TGTGCCAGCAGCGGACAGGGGAACACAGAAGTCTTC.

Concerning this clone: Gene names are the mouse ones. Read data end 1 residue before the CDR3 end; the end is taken from the germline J gene. The rearrangement uses TRBV16 and TRBJ2-2, with TRBD2 identical over 7 bases. Looked up from germline, CDR1 is SGHSA and CDR2 is FRNQAP. V lost 5 bases to trimming and J lost 3 bases; unmatched junction nucleotides: 3. The CDR3 runs to 14 residues. The DNA read from the CDR3 is TGTGCAAGCAGCCCTCTGGGGGACACCGGGCAGCTCTAC. It encodes CASSPLGDTGQLY. The whole CDR3 reads CASSPLGDTGQLYF.

Points on this clone: Genes and germline are mouse. The read terminates 1 residue before the CDR3 end, so the remaining end is supplied by the germline J gene. The chain carries TRBV31 and TRBJ1-2; TRBD1 matches 9 bases. The CDR3 runs 14 residues. Germline V CDR1 and CDR2: GKSSPN, SITVG. V lost 3 bases to trimming and J lost 2 bases; unmatched junction nucleotides: 4. The CDR3 region is CAWRAGTGNSDYTF. The part of the CDR3 DNA that was read is TGTGCCTGGAGAGCCGGGACAGGGAACTCCGACTACACC.

In regard to this clone: Genes and germline are mouse. With the read ending 1 residue before the CDR3 end, the germline J gene is used to fill in that end. The gene calls are TRBV12-2 and TRBJ2-2, with TRBD2 matching over 10 bases. The V segment lost 0 bases and the J segment 3 bases; nucleotides outside the gene matches: 0. The CDR3 has 15 residues. Germline-derived CDR1 and CDR2 are SGHLS and HYDKME. The CDR3 spells CASSLDWGDTGQLYF. The part of the CDR3 DNA that was read is TGTGCCAGCTCTCTCGACTGGGGGGACACCGGGCAGCTCTAC.

On this clone: Here the gene names and germline are mouse. The read ends 1 residue before the CDR3 terminus; that terminus is restored from the germline J gene. This chain links TRBV13-3 with TRBJ1-2, with 9 bases aligning to TRBD1. V dropped 7 bases and J dropped 2; count of bases not matched to a gene: 0. The CDR3 consists of 12 residues. The germline V gene encodes CDR1 NNHDY and CDR2 SYVADS. The sequenced CDR3 bases are TGTGCCAGCGGGACAGGGAACTCCGACTACACC. This gives the protein CASGTGNSDYT. In full, the CDR3 reads CASGTGNSDYTF.

This clone was picked up a small number of times. Genes here carry mouse names. The CDR3 end is not reached by the read, which stops 1 residue before it; the germline J gene fills it in. The chain links TRBV13-1 to TRBJ1-5; D is possibly TRBD1 (6 bases). The CDR3 is 12 residues long. From germline, CDR1 is NSHNY and CDR2 SYGAGN. V was cut by 3 bases and J by 5 bases, with 6 bases left in between. CDR3 residues: CASSGTDQAPLF. The sequenced CDR3 bases are TGTGCCAGCAGTGGGACAGACCAGGCTCCGCTT.

This clone was recorded a few times. Genes and germline come from the mouse. The read gets to within 1 residue of the CDR3 end, and the germline J gene fills in the rest. The chain employs TRBV13-1 and TRBJ2-7; the match to TRBD1 covers 7 bases. V gave up 2 bases and J gave up 3 bases; unmatched junction bases: 5. The CDR3 extends over 14 amino acids. The germline gives CDR1 NSHNY, CDR2 SYGAGN. The CDR3 bases that were read are TGTGCCAGCAGTGACTCCGGGACAGTCTATGAACAGTAC. It is translated as CASSDSGTVYEQY. The CDR3 in its entirety is CASSDSGTVYEQYF.

The table lists this clone with a few counts. Mouse names are used for the genes. Distinct nucleotide sequences in the sample also encode this CDR3. The covered CDR3 bases are TGTGCCAGCAGTGGGGGCTATGAACAGTAC. It encodes CASSGGYEQY. The whole CDR3 sequence reads CASSGGYEQYF. V usage is TRBV13-3 and J usage is TRBJ2-7; no clear D gene. Sequencing ends 1 residue short of the CDR3 end; the germline J gene provides the rest. V was pared by 3 bases and J by 3 bases, with 4 bases between. The CDR3 length is 11 residues. The germline V gene encodes CDR1 NNHDY and CDR2 SYVADS.

As for this clone: Gene names and germline match the mouse. The read terminates 1 residue before the CDR3 end, so the remaining end is supplied by the germline J gene. The chain links TRBV12-2 to TRBJ1-1; 9 positions match TRBD1. With 3 bases clipped from V and 3 bases from J, the junction kept 1 base outside the gene matches. The CDR3 consists of 13 residues. CDR1 and CDR2 (germline): SGHLS, HYDKME. The CDR3 protein is CASSNRGHTEVFF. CDR3 bases read: TGTGCCAGCTCTAACAGGGGGCACACAGAAGTCTTC.

A remark on this clone: Mouse gene names apply. The CDR3 extends 1 residue past the end of the read, so its final part is completed from the germline J gene. The rearrangement uses TRBV19 and TRBJ1-2; a weak D match, TRBD1 (6 bases). CDR1 and CDR2 (germline): FNHDT, SITEND (reference sequence). This CDR3 contains 15 residues. V was clipped by 5 bases and J by 0 bases, with 14 bases between them. The CDR3 DNA, read in part, is TGTGCCAGCAGCACCCGGGACAATGCAAACTCCGACTACACC. Translated: CASSTRDNANSDYT. The whole CDR3 sequence is CASSTRDNANSDYTF.

Points on this clone: The genes are named according to mouse. From the germline J gene comes the end of the CDR3, since the read stops 1 residue before it. Other DNA sequences in the sample encode the same CDR3. The chain recombines TRBV13-2 with TRBJ1-3; the D is unclear. This CDR3 spans 14 amino acids. With 0 bases removed from V and 0 bases from J, the gap between germline ends came to 4 bases. Germline V gene lookup returns CDR1 NNHNN and CDR2 SYGAGS (reference sequence). The CDR3 spells CASGDAHSGNTLYF. Partial CDR3 DNA: TGTGCCAGCGGTGATGCCCATTCTGGAAATACGCTCTAT.

Remarks on this clone: Mouse gene names apply. The sequenced part of the CDR3 DNA is TGTGCCAGCGGTGAGCTGGACTGGAAAGACACCCAGTAC. Protein product: CASGELDWKDTQY. The whole CDR3 sequence is CASGELDWKDTQYF. This chain joins TRBV13-2 and TRBJ2-5, with TRBD2 matching 7 bases. The CDR3 extends 1 residue past the end of the read, so its final part is completed from the germline J gene. Germline CDR1 reads NNHNN; CDR2 reads SYGAGS (reference sequence). The J segment lost 4 bases and the V segment lost 2 bases, leaving 4 bases of the junction unmatched. The CDR3 length is 14 residues.

On this clone: The gene symbols are mouse symbols. The read falls 1 residue short of the CDR3 end, and the missing part is taken from the germline J gene. The chain is built from TRBV19 and TRBJ1-6; tentative D call: TRBD1 (6 bases). TRBJ1-6 is identified as an open reading frame with a role that is uncertain. CDR1 is FNHDT, CDR2 SITEND, per germline (reference sequence). V was pared by 2 bases and J by 5 bases, with 8 bases between. This CDR3 spans 14 amino acids. CDR3 bases read: TGTGCCAGCAGTATCTACAGGGATAATTCGCCCCTCTAC. This gives the protein CASSIYRDNSPLY. The CDR3, in full, reads CASSIYRDNSPLYF.

On this clone: Gene names denote mouse genes. The read falls 1 residue short of the CDR3 end, and the missing part is taken from the germline J gene. V and J are TRBV13-2 and TRBJ2-4, with 12 bases fitting TRBD2. The trim removed 0 bases at V and 0 bases at J, leaving 8 bases unmatched. CDR1 and CDR2 from the germline V gene are NNHNN and SYGAGS (reference sequence). The CDR3 length is 19 residues. The CDR3 DNA, read in part, is TGTGCCAGCGGTGATGGGACTGGGGGGGTCCTTTCTAGTCAAAACACCTTGTAC. It specifies CASGDGTGGVLSSQNTLY. The entire CDR3 sequence reads CASGDGTGGVLSSQNTLYF.

This clone was detected a few times. Mouse gene names apply. The read halts 1 residue ahead of the CDR3 end, with the missing end drawn from the germline J gene. The V gene is TRBV12-1, the J gene TRBJ2-7, with D maybe TRBD1 (5 bases). CDR1 is SGHSN, CDR2 HYEKVE, per germline. The CDR3 length is 11 residues. V was pared by 3 bases and J by 4 bases, with 6 bases between. The CDR3 spells CASSSGYEQYF. The CDR3 DNA, read in part, is TGTGCCAGCTCTTCAGGGTATGAACAGTAC.

Concerning this clone: These gene names are mouse names. Here the CDR3 reads CASSGDNANSDYTF. CDR3 DNA (partial): TGTGCCAGCTCTGGGGACAATGCAAACTCCGACTACACC. V and J are TRBV12-2 and TRBJ1-2; maybe TRBD1 (6 bases). The read terminates 1 residue before the CDR3 end, so the remaining end is supplied by the germline J gene. Trimming took off 3 bases at V and 0 bases at J, with 10 bases between the two ends. CDR3 size: 14 residues. Per the germline V gene, CDR1 is SGHLS and CDR2 is HYDKME.

Comment on this clone: Gene names and germline match the mouse. The read terminates 1 residue ahead of where the CDR3 ends, so the germline J gene completes it. V and J are TRBV19 and TRBJ2-7; 10 bases map to TRBD2. The CDR3 has 13 amino acids. Germline V CDR1 and CDR2: FNHDT, SITEND (reference sequence). V dropped 2 bases and J dropped 7; count of bases not matched to a gene: 3. The CDR3 is CASSIPDWGEQYF. The DNA read from the CDR3 is TGTGCCAGCAGTATCCCGGACTGGGGGGAACAGTAC.

Comments on this clone: Mouse gene names apply. The CDR3 goes on 1 residue after the read ends, and that part is filled in from the germline J gene. The chain is built from TRBV13-3 and TRBJ1-4; D call uncertain. Germline lookup yields CDR1 NNHDY and CDR2 SYVADS. Between the trimmed V and J ends, which lost 5 bases and 0 bases, there was a span of 5 bases. The CDR3 is 13 amino acids. The CDR3 spells CASRQFSNERLFF. The CDR3 bases that were read are TGTGCCAGCAGACAGTTTTCCAACGAAAGATTATTT. Drawing the rest from reference TRBV13-3 and TRBJ1-4, the complete variable domain is EAAVTQSPRSKVAVTGGKVTLSCHQTNNHDYMYWYRQDTGHGLRLIHYSYVADSTEKGDIPDGYKASRPSQENFSLILELASLSQTAVYFCASRQFSNERLFFGHGTKLSVL.

Turning to this clone: Gene names denote mouse genes. The read terminates 1 residue before the CDR3 end, so the remaining end is supplied by the germline J gene. The chain carries TRBV4 and TRBJ1-5; 9 nucleotides align to TRBD1. CDR3 length equals 14 residues. With V trimmed by 6 bases and J by 2 bases, 2 bases remained unmatched. The germline CDR1 and CDR2 sequences are LGHDT and YNNKQL (reference sequence). CDR3 protein: CASRQGADNQAPLF. Partial CDR3 DNA: TGTGCCAGCAGACAGGGGGCCGACAACCAGGCTCCGCTT.

Details on this clone: Germline and genes: mouse. The read ends 1 residue shy of where the CDR3 ends; the end is completed using the germline J gene. The chain carries TRBV1 and TRBJ2-7; a weak D match, TRBD2 (6 bases). Trimming pared 2 bases from V and 3 bases from J, leaving 8 bases between. Germline CDR1 NSQYPW, CDR2 LRSPGD (reference sequence). The CDR3 consists of 13 residues. The CDR3 spells CTCSALGIYEQYF. The part of the CDR3 DNA that was read is TGCACCTGCAGTGCACTGGGGATCTATGAACAGTAC.

Comments on this clone: Mouse names are used for the genes. Read sequence stops 1 residue before the CDR3 end, and the germline J gene provides the missing end. The chain recombines TRBV16 with TRBJ2-4; TRBD2 agrees at 11 bases. The CDR3 consists of 17 residues. Trimming took 5 bases from V and 3 from J; bases not matched to a gene: 10. Germline values: CDR1 SGHSA, CDR2 FRNQAP. The sequenced CDR3 bases are TGTGCAAGCAGCCCACCGGGACTGGGGGTTGGACAAAACACCTTGTAC. Its translation: CASSPPGLGVGQNTLY. The entire CDR3 sequence reads CASSPPGLGVGQNTLYF.

Turning to this clone: The listed genes are named as in mouse. With the read ending 1 residue before the CDR3 end, the germline J gene is used to fill in that end. Other DNA sequences of this sample code for an identical CDR3. The chain links TRBV16 to TRBJ1-1; D is uncertain. The germline V gene has CDR1 SGHSA and CDR2 FRNQAP. The CDR3 runs to 12 residues. Between the trimmed V and J ends, which lost 5 bases and 0 bases, there was a span of 4 bases. Incomplete CDR3 DNA: TGTGCAAGCAGCCTAGCAAACACAGAAGTCTTC. Its protein is CASSLANTEVF. The CDR3 as a whole reads CASSLANTEVFF.

With respect to this clone: Gene names and germline refer to mouse. The missing CDR3 end, 1 residue past where the read stops, is filled in from the germline J gene. The genes are TRBV29 and TRBJ2-2; 8 bases are shared with TRBD1. There are 15 residues in the CDR3. Germline values: CDR1 MSHET, CDR2 SYDVDS. Trimming cost V 5 bases and J 0 bases; bases outside gene matches: 2. This CDR3 is CASSRQGPNTGQLYF. Partial CDR3 DNA: TGTGCTAGCAGTCGACAGGGGCCAAACACCGGGCAGCTCTAC. The variable domain in full, completed from reference TRBV29 and TRBJ2-2, reads DMKVTQMPRYLIKRMGENVLLECGQDMSHETMYWYRQDPGLGLQLIYISYDVDSNSEGDIPKGYRVSRKKREHFSLILDSAKTNQTSVYFCASSRQGPNTGQLYFGEGSKLTVL.

A word on this clone: Genes and germline are mouse. The read finishes 1 residue shy of the CDR3 end, and the germline J gene is used to complete it. The V call is TRBV14, the J call TRBJ2-3; TRBD1 matches at 9 bases. V was clipped by 4 bases and J by 2 bases; unmatched bases: 5. The CDR3 has 15 amino acids. The germline gives CDR1 SGHDT, CDR2 FRDEAV. Incomplete CDR3 DNA: TGTGCCAGCAGTCGGACAGGGGATGATGCAGAAACGCTGTAT. This encodes CASSRTGDDAETLY. Given in full, the CDR3 is CASSRTGDDAETLYF.

Comment on this clone: Genes and germline come from the mouse. The part of the CDR3 DNA that was read is TGCACCTGCAGTGGACTGGGTCTCCAAGACACCCAGTAC. Translation gives CTCSGLGLQDTQY. The entire CDR3 protein is CTCSGLGLQDTQYF. The chain has TRBV1 and TRBJ2-5, with TRBD2 matching over 7 bases. The read terminates 1 residue before the CDR3 end, so the remaining end is supplied by the germline J gene. This CDR3 spans 14 amino acids. Germline V lookup: CDR1 NSQYPW, CDR2 LRSPGD (reference sequence). V lost 4 bases, J lost 2 bases, and 3 bases stayed unmatched.

With respect to this clone: Mouse germline and gene names are used. The CDR3 end is not reached by the read, which stops 1 residue before it; the germline J gene fills it in. The chain couples TRBV19 to TRBJ2-5; possible D gene TRBD2, 5 bases. Germline-derived CDR1 and CDR2 are FNHDT and SITEND (reference sequence). Trimming took 4 bases from V and 2 from J, leaving 5 bases between them. The CDR3 consists of 12 residues. CDR3 bases read: TGTGCCAGCAGTCTGGGCCAAGACACCCAGTAC. It codes for CASSLGQDTQY. The full CDR3 protein reads CASSLGQDTQYF.

For this clone: Genes and germline come from the mouse. Read coverage stops 1 residue before the CDR3 terminus; the germline J gene supplies the remainder. V is TRBV14 and J is TRBJ2-2, with TRBD1 matching 8 bases. CDR1 is SGHDT and CDR2 is FRDEAV in the germline V gene. V gave up 3 bases and J gave up 0 bases; unmatched junction bases: 1. The length of the CDR3 is 15 residues. The CDR3 reads CASSYRGANTGQLYF. The sequenced CDR3 bases are TGTGCCAGCAGTTACAGGGGGGCAAACACCGGGCAGCTCTAC.

In regard to this clone: Gene names follow the mouse nomenclature. CDR3 bases read: TGTGCCAGCGGATTGGGGATTTCCAACGAAAGATTATTT. Its protein is CASGLGISNERLF. The entire CDR3 protein is CASGLGISNERLFF. V is TRBV3 and J is TRBJ1-4; D is ambiguous. The read falls 1 residue short of the CDR3 end, and the missing part is taken from the germline J gene. V was pared by 8 bases and J by 0 bases, with 10 bases between. From germline, CDR1 is SNHLY and CDR2 FYNGKV (reference sequence). CDR3 length: 14 amino acids.

This clone was found a few times. Mouse gene names and germline throughout. The read falls 1 residue short of the CDR3 end, and the missing part is taken from the germline J gene. The chain uses TRBV26 and TRBJ2-7, with D unclear. The germline gives CDR1 KGHPV, CDR2 FQNQEV (reference sequence). V was trimmed by 2 bases and J by 6 bases, leaving 8 bases between them. The CDR3 has 12 amino acids. CDR3 protein: CASSLMAGEQYF. The sequenced CDR3 bases are TGTGCCAGCAGTCTGATGGCAGGTGAACAGTAC. Filled out from reference TRBV26 and TRBJ2-7, the complete variable domain reads NSKVIQTPRYLVKGQGQKAKMRCIPEKGHPVVFWYQQNKNNEFKFLINFQNQEVLQQIDMTEKRFSAECPSNSPCSLEIQSSEAGDSALYLCASSLMAGEQYFGPGTRLTVL.

Note on this clone: Germline and genes here are mouse. Read sequence stops 1 residue before the CDR3 end, and the germline J gene provides the missing end. The gene calls are TRBV29 and TRBJ2-1; D may be TRBD1 (6 bases). Germline lookup yields CDR1 MSHET and CDR2 SYDVDS. This CDR3 comprises 16 residues. V was trimmed by 4 bases and J by 1 base, leaving 14 bases between them. The covered CDR3 bases are TGTGCTAGCAGTTCGGTCAGGGGAGGGAACTATGCTGAGCAGTTC. It is translated as CASSSVRGGNYAEQF. The complete CDR3 sequence is CASSSVRGGNYAEQFF. Complete variable domain (other parts from reference TRBV29 and TRBJ2-1): DMKVTQMPRYLIKRMGENVLLECGQDMSHETMYWYRQDPGLGLQLIYISYDVDSNSEGDIPKGYRVSRKKREHFSLILDSAKTNQTSVYFCASSSVRGGNYAEQFFGPGTRLTVL.